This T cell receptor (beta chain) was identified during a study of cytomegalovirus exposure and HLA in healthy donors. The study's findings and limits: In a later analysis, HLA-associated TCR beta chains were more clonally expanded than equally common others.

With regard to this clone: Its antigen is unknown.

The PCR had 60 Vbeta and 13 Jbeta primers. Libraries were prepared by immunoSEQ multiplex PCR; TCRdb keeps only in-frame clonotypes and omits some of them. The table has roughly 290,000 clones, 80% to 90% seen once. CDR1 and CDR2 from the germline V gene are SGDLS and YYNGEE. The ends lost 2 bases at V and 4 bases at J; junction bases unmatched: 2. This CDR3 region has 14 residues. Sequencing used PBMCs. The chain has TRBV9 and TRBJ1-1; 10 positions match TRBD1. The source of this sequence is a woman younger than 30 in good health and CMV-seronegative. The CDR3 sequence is CASSVGQGSTEAFF. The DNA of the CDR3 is TGTGCCAGCAGCGTGGGACAGGGGAGCACTGAAGCTTTCTTT.